These 28 T cell receptor beta chains were all obtained from the same sample, sequenced in a study of cytomegalovirus exposure and HLA in healthy donors. The PCR had 60 Vbeta and 13 Jbeta primers. Generated by immunoSEQ multiplex PCR, the TCRdb table keeps only in-frame clones and is missing some. The sample carries about 110,000 clones, about 73% recorded once. The sample comprised PBMCs. The receptors come from a woman in her 30s in good health and CMV-seronegative.

This chain joins TRBV30 and TRBJ1-5, with D possibly matching TRBD1 (6 bases). In germline, CDR1 is GTSNPN, CDR2 SVGIG (reference sequence). Trimming removed 5 bases at V and 1 base at J, with 15 bases between. The CDR3 totals 15 residues. The chain's CDR3 is CAWEPDRPSNQPQHF. In DNA form, the CDR3 reads TGTGCCTGGGAGCCCGACAGGCCGAGCAATCAGCCCCAGCATTTT.

This clone is judged medium-sized. This chain uses TRBV4-3 with TRBJ2-6, with D maybe TRBD1 (6 bases). This CDR3 spans 16 amino acids. Germline V CDR1 and CDR2: LGHNA, YSLEER. V was cut by 0 bases and J by 2 bases, with 8 bases left in between. CDR3 DNA sequence: TGCGCCAGCAGCCAAGATGAGGGGGCTGGGGCCAACGTCCTGACTTTC. Its translation: CASSQDEGAGANVLTF.

A single count supports this clone. The chain employs TRBV18 and TRBJ1-5, with D tentatively TRBD1 (6 bases). Trimming took 5 bases from V and 8 from J, leaving 13 bases between them. Per the germline V gene, CDR1 is KGHSH and CDR2 is LQKENI. CDR3 size: 13 residues. The chain's CDR3 is CASSGAGDKPQHF. The CDR3 coding sequence is TGTGCCAGCTCAGGTGCAGGGGATAAGCCCCAGCATTTT. Full variable domain (remainder filled in from reference TRBV18 and TRBJ1-5): NAGVMQNPRHLVRRRGQEARLRCSPMKGHSHVYWYRQLPEEGLKFMVYLQKENIIDESGMPKERFSAEFPKEGPSILRIQQVVRGDSAAYFCASSGAGDKPQHFGDGTRLSIL.

This chain joins TRBV4-2 and TRBJ1-6; 7 bases map to TRBD1. CDR1 LGHNA and CDR2 YNFKEQ come from the germline V gene. The CDR3 loop spans 18 amino acids. J was trimmed by 12 bases and V by 0 bases; bases with no gene match: 17. CDR3 nucleotides: TGTGCCAGCAGCCAAGAAAAGGTGGACAGGACGGCGTCTGAACCCCTCCACTTT. It is translated as CASSQEKVDRTASEPLHF.

CDR3 DNA sequence: TGTGCCAGCAGTTTTAATCGGGGAGCTTACGAGCAGTACTTC. It yields the protein CASSFNRGAYEQYF. The gene calls are TRBV2 and TRBJ2-7; D might be TRBD2 (5 bases). CDR1 is SNHLY, CDR2 FYNNEI, per germline. V was shortened by 5 bases and J by 4 bases, with 15 bases between the two germline ends. The CDR3 length is 14 residues.

The gene calls are TRBV2 and TRBJ2-7; 7 nucleotides align to TRBD1. J lost 1 base, V lost 5 bases, and 2 bases had no gene match. The CDR3 is 13 amino acids. From germline, CDR1 is SNHLY and CDR2 FYNNEI. The CDR3 nucleotides are TGTGCCAGCAGTCGACAGGGATCCTACGAGCAGTACTTC. Translation: CASSRQGSYEQYF.

V gene TRBV7-9 combines with J gene TRBJ1-3; D is unresolved. Germline V lookup: CDR1 SEHNR, CDR2 FQNEAQ (reference sequence). This CDR3 comprises 15 residues. The V and J ends lost 1 base and 0 bases respectively, with 7 bases between them. Here the CDR3 reads CASSLGPSSGNTIYF. Written as DNA, the CDR3 is TGTGCCAGCAGCTTAGGTCCTAGCTCTGGAAACACCATATATTTT. Supplemented by reference TRBV7-9 and TRBJ1-3, the full variable domain reads DTGVSQNPRHKITKRGQNVTFRCDPISEHNRLYWYRQTLGQGPEFLTYFQNEAQLEKSRLLSDRFSAERPKGSFSTLEIQRTEQGDSAMYLCASSLGPSSGNTIYFGEGSWLTVV.

The chain couples TRBV7-2 to TRBJ2-7; 13 bases map to TRBD2. Per the germline V gene, CDR1 is SGHTA and CDR2 is FQGNSA. This CDR3 is 15 amino acids long. The ends lost 5 bases at V and 2 bases at J; junction bases unmatched: 3. The CDR3 here is CASSHGTSGTYEQYF. The CDR3 DNA sequence: TGTGCCAGCAGCCACGGGACTAGCGGGACCTACGAGCAGTACTTC.

The chain couples TRBV5-4 to TRBJ1-2; D might be TRBD1 (6 bases). In germline, CDR1 is SGHNT, CDR2 YYREEE (reference sequence). The CDR3 has 16 amino acids. V gave up 4 bases and J gave up 2 bases, with 18 bases separating them. CDR3 sequence reads: CASSPEEGGWNYGYTF. In DNA form, the CDR3 reads TGTGCCAGCAGCCCGGAGGAGGGGGGGTGGAACTATGGCTACACCTTC. Full variable domain (rest looked up from reference TRBV5-4 and TRBJ1-2): ETGVTQSPTHLIKTRGQQVTLRCSSQSGHNTVSWYQQALGQGPQFIFQYYREEENGRGNFPPRFSGLQFPNYSSELNVNALELDDSALYLCASSPEEGGWNYGYTFGSGTRLTVV.

The gene calls are TRBV25-1 and TRBJ2-3; 10 bases line up with TRBD2. Germline CDR1 and CDR2: MGHDK and SYGVNS. CDR3 length: 16 residues. Germline trimming cut 3 bases from V and 3 bases from J; bases unmatched to any gene: 6. In DNA, the CDR3 is TGTGCCAGCAGTGACCTAGCGGGAGTGGGAACAGATACGCAGTATTTT. This gives the protein CASSDLAGVGTDTQYF.

This chain links TRBV4-2 with TRBJ2-1; the match to TRBD2 covers 7 bases. Germline V lookup: CDR1 LGHNA, CDR2 YNFKEQ. Losses at the gene ends were 4 bases for V and 6 bases for J; bases not matched to a gene: 9. The CDR3 has 15 residues. CDR3 DNA sequence: TGTGCCAGCAGCCTGGGAACTAGCGAGTCCAATGAGCAGTTCTTC. Amino acid sequence: CASSLGTSESNEQFF.

The table lists this clone with a few counts. The chain recombines TRBV7-9 with TRBJ2-7, with a possible D match to TRBD2 (6 bases). V shed 2 bases and J shed 4 bases, with 9 bases lying between them. This CDR3 spans 13 amino acids. Germline V gene sequence: CDR1 SEHNR, CDR2 FQNEAQ (reference sequence). In DNA, the CDR3 is TGTGCCAGCAGCTTAAGCGGGCTGTACGAGCAGTACTTC. This codes for CASSLSGLYEQYF.

V is TRBV28 and J is TRBJ1-1; 11 bases fit TRBD1. The CDR3 has 17 amino acids. The germline V gene has CDR1 MDHEN and CDR2 SYDVKM. V was pared by 2 bases and J by 1 base, with 6 bases of the junction left unmatched. Here the CDR3 reads CASSLPRDRGKNTEAFF. The CDR3 nucleotides read TGTGCCAGCAGTTTACCTCGGGACAGGGGGAAGAACACTGAAGCTTTCTTT.

This clone has just a few counts. The genes are TRBV5-1 and TRBJ2-3, with a weak D call TRBD1 (6 bases). The V end lost 0 bases, the J end lost 6 bases, and 11 bases lay between the germline ends. The germline V gene has CDR1 SGHRS and CDR2 YFSETQ. CDR3 size: 14 residues. The CDR3 coding sequence is TGCGCCAGCAGCTTGGAGTTAACAGGGGATACGCAGTATTTT. This gives the protein CASSLELTGDTQYF.

The chain is built from TRBV13 and TRBJ1-3; 7 bases fit TRBD1. The CDR3 is 15 residues long. The V gene's germline CDR1 is PRHDT and CDR2 FYEKMQ (reference sequence). The J segment lost 2 bases and the V segment lost 4 bases, leaving 5 bases of the junction unmatched. The CDR3 bases are TGTGCCAGCAGCTCACAGACAGGGCCTGGAAACACCATATATTTT. Translation gives CASSSQTGPGNTIYF.

The CDR3 region has the DNA TGTGCCAGCAGCCGACTTGTCAGCTCTCCCCACAATGAGCAGTTCTTC. It translates to CASSRLVSSPHNEQFF. The gene calls are TRBV16 and TRBJ2-1, with D uncertain. The germline V gene encodes CDR1 KGHSY and CDR2 FQNENV. The CDR3 runs to 16 residues. Trimming left V 4 bases short and J 5 bases short, with 18 bases between.

The gene calls are TRBV15 and TRBJ2-5, with no clear D. With 5 bases removed from V and 3 bases from J, the gap between germline ends came to 7 bases. The germline CDR1 and CDR2 sequences are LNHNV and YYDKDF (reference sequence). The CDR3 has 12 residues. Here the CDR3 reads CATSWPKETQYF. As DNA, the CDR3 is TGTGCCACCAGCTGGCCCAAAGAGACCCAGTACTTC.

The sample holds a few counts of this clone. CDR3 sequence: CASSLIGQGRKSPLHF. The CDR3 nucleotides read TGCGCCAGCAGCCTCATCGGACAGGGCCGAAAATCACCCCTCCACTTT. This chain joins TRBV4-1 and TRBJ1-6; TRBD1 aligns across 8 bases. The trim removed 4 bases at V and 10 bases at J, leaving 12 bases unmatched. Germline V gene lookup returns CDR1 MGHRA and CDR2 YSYEKL. The CDR3 consists of 16 residues.

This clone was seen a handful of times. The chain carries TRBV28 and TRBJ2-7; 9 positions agree with TRBD2. V shed 6 bases, J shed 3 bases, and the junction held 3 bases outside the gene matches. Germline V gene sequence: CDR1 MDHEN, CDR2 SYDVKM. The CDR3 has 13 residues. CDR3 bases: TGTGCCAGCAGCGCTAGCGGGATCTACGAGCAGTACTTC. Amino acid sequence: CASSASGIYEQYF.

This rearrangement joins TRBV5-4 to TRBJ2-1, with 9 bases that match TRBD2. Germline CDR1 SGHNT, CDR2 YYREEE (reference sequence). The J segment lost 6 bases and the V segment lost 4 bases, leaving 14 bases of the junction unmatched. This CDR3 has 17 residues. CDR3 residues: CASSAGPIAGEINEQFF. The DNA for the CDR3 is TGTGCCAGCAGCGCGGGGCCAATAGCGGGAGAAATCAATGAGCAGTTCTTC.

The V call is TRBV29-1, the J call TRBJ2-1; 7 bases match TRBD2. The CDR3 has 15 residues. The germline CDR1 and CDR2 sequences are SQVTM and ANQGSEA. V lost 2 bases, J lost 4 bases, and 8 bases stayed unmatched. CDR3 loop: CSVELVASGYNEQFF. Written as DNA, the CDR3 is TGCAGCGTTGAACTCGTTGCTAGCGGATACAATGAGCAGTTCTTC.

This chain uses TRBV6-5 with TRBJ1-2; TRBD1 might be the D (5 bases). The V end lost 0 bases, the J end lost 8 bases, and 13 bases lay between the germline ends. Germline V CDR1 and CDR2: MNHEY, SVGAGI. CDR3 length equals 14 residues. The CDR3 is CASSYSGQGRGYTF. The DNA of the CDR3 is TGTGCCAGCAGTTACTCCGGGCAGGGCCGAGGCTACACCTTC.

The chain employs TRBV11-2 and TRBJ2-7; TRBD2 agrees at 7 bases. V lost 5 bases to trimming and J lost 7 bases; unmatched junction nucleotides: 17. This CDR3 has 16 amino acids. CDR1 and CDR2 from the germline V gene are SGHAT and FQNNGV. The CDR3 region has the DNA TGTGCCAGCAGCCCATCCTCAGGCGGGAGAGGAGGGGAGCAGTACTTC. It codes for CASSPSSGGRGGEQYF.

This clone appeared a few times. Other DNA variants within this sample encode the same CDR3. The CDR3 nucleotides read TGTGCCAGCAGCGTAGGTAGCGACCCCCTCTACAATGAGCAGTTCTTC. Protein: CASSVGSDPLYNEQFF. V gene TRBV9 combines with J gene TRBJ2-1; D may be TRBD2 (5 bases). Trimming cost V 0 bases and J 3 bases, with 13 bases left between them. The CDR3 contains 16 residues. Germline CDR1 reads SGDLS; CDR2 reads YYNGEE.

The chain joins TRBV11-2 to TRBJ2-7; 11 bases align to TRBD2. Germline assignment: CDR1 SGHAT and CDR2 FQNNGV. With 5 bases clipped from V and 6 bases from J, the junction kept 18 bases outside the gene matches. The CDR3 is 18 amino acids. This CDR3 is CASSPVGLPGLAEAEQYF. Written as DNA, the CDR3 is TGTGCCAGCAGCCCAGTAGGCCTCCCGGGACTAGCGGAGGCCGAGCAGTACTTC.

For the CDR3, the DNA is TGCGCCAGCAGCTTGGGGGGGACTAGCGCAAGCACAGATACGCAGTATTTT. As protein: CASSLGGTSASTDTQYF. The chain combines TRBV5-1 with TRBJ2-3, with TRBD2 matching over 10 bases. The CDR3 is 17 residues long. Germline V gene data show CDR1 as SGHRS and CDR2 as YFSETQ. V lost 0 bases to trimming and J lost 0 bases; unmatched junction nucleotides: 4. The full variable domain, in which reference TRBV5-1 and TRBJ2-3 provide the parts outside the CDR3, is KAGVTQTPRYLIKTRGQQVTLSCSPISGHRSVSWYQQTPGQGLQFLFEYFSETQRNKGNFPGRFSGRQFSNSRSEMNVSTLELGDSALYLCASSLGGTSASTDTQYFGPGTRLTVL.

This clone was seen a few times. The chain employs TRBV18 and TRBJ1-5; 8 positions match TRBD1. The junction had 3 bases not matched to a gene; V was cut back by 2 bases and J by 3 bases. Germline CDR1 is KGHSH and CDR2 is LQKENI. This CDR3 has 15 residues. CDR3 coding DNA: TGTGCCAGCTCACCAACGACAGGGGACAATCAGCCCCAGCATTTT. Translation: CASSPTTGDNQPQHF.

V gene TRBV15 combines with J gene TRBJ1-1, with 11 bases matching TRBD1. Germline CDR1 is LNHNV and CDR2 is YYDKDF (reference sequence). This CDR3 is 16 amino acids long. The ends lost 2 bases at V and 1 base at J; junction bases unmatched: 3. The CDR3 DNA sequence: TGTGCCACCAGCAGACCCGGGACAGGGGGGAACACTGAAGCTTTCTTT. Its protein product is CATSRPGTGGNTEAFF.